These T cell receptor beta chains were read from a single sample in a study of identifying expanded T cells in peripheral blood. Libraries were prepared by immunoSEQ multiplex PCR; TCRdb keeps only in-frame clonotypes and omits some of them. The sample contains about 85,000 clones, around 90% of which appear only once. Sequencing was performed on blood. These receptors came from a person aged 18 to 75 in good health. The CDR3 runs from the conserved cysteine through the conserved F or W. A D gene is named only where the DNA matches it firmly. Expanded clones are given a class, and other clones once, few, many or no size at all.

abundance	j_gene	v_gene	d_gene	CDR3nt	CDR3aa
once	TRBJ2-5	TRBV4-1	.	TGCGCCAGCAGCCAGTACCCAGAGACCCAGTACTTC	CASSQYPETQYF
.	TRBJ1-3	TRBV5-1	TRBD1	TGCGCCAGCAGCTTCCAGACAGGGGGTGGAAACACCATATATTTT	CASSFQTGGGNTIYF
.	TRBJ2-1	TRBV2	TRBD2	TGTGCCAGCAGTGAAGCGACTAGCGGGGTGGATGAGCAGTTCTTC	CASSEATSGVDEQFF
.	TRBJ2-7	TRBV13	.	TGTGCCAGCAGCCTCGGACTAATCTACGAGCAGTACTTC	CASSLGLIYEQYF
.	TRBJ2-7	TRBV18	TRBD1	TGTGCCAGCTCCCCTGACAGGGGGCGCAGGGAGTACTTC	CASSPDRGRREYF
.	TRBJ1-5	TRBV5-1	.	TGCGCCAGCTCGTCAGGGGACCCCAATCAGCCCCAGCATTTT	CASSSGDPNQPQHF
.	TRBJ2-6	TRBV27	.	TGTGCCAGCAGTAGAACTACTGGGGCCAACGTCCTGACTTTC	CASSRTTGANVLTF
.	TRBJ1-1	TRBV4-3	.	TGCGCCAGCAGCCAAGAAGAACTGAACACTGAAGCTTTCTTT	CASSQEELNTEAFF
few	TRBJ2-2	TRBV12-5	TRBD1	TGTGCTAGTGGTTTGGTACCAGGGGGTACCGGGGAGCTGTTTTTT	CASGLVPGGTGELFF
many	TRBJ1-6	TRBV28	TRBD1	TGTGCCAGCAGCTGGGACAGGGATAATTCACCCCTCCACTTT	CASSWDRDNSPLHF
.	TRBJ2-7	TRBV7-2	.	TGTGCCAGCAGCTTAGCGGGTGCCGGGCAGTACTTC	CASSLAGAGQYF
.	TRBJ2-1	TRBV27	.	TGTGCCAGCACTAACCACCTACACAATGAGCAGTTCTTC	CASTNHLHNEQFF
.	TRBJ2-2	TRBV4-3	TRBD1	TGCGCCAGCAGCCTTATAACAGGGGGTACCGGGGAGCTGTTTTTT	CASSLITGGTGELFF
.	TRBJ1-1	TRBV15	.	TGTGCCACCAGCAGAGATCTCGCGGGGAATCCTTCCGAGGGAGCTTTCTTT	CATSRDLAGNPSEGAFF
.	TRBJ1-2	TRBV18	.	TGTGCCAGCTCACCACCGGTGGACACAAACTATGGCTACACCTTC	CASSPPVDTNYGYTF
once	TRBJ2-7	TRBV30	TRBD1	TGTGCCTGGAGCGGGATCGGGACAGGGTATCCCTACGAGCAGTACTTC	CAWSGIGTGYPYEQYF
.	TRBJ2-2	TRBV5-1	.	TGCGCCAGCAGCTTGTCCGGGGAGCTGTTTTTT	CASSLSGELFF
.	TRBJ2-5	TRBV7-2	.	TGTGCCAGCAGCTTAGCGCGATCAGAGACCCAGTACTTC	CASSLARSETQYF
few	TRBJ2-7	TRBV7-2	TRBD1	TGTGCCAGCAGCTTCGGGACAGGGGTACGATCCTACGAGCAGTACTTC	CASSFGTGVRSYEQYF
few	TRBJ2-2	TRBV5-5	.	TGTGCCAGCAGCCCCCGGGTCCACACCGGGGAGCTGTTTTTT	CASSPRVHTGELFF
.	TRBJ2-5	TRBV10-1	.	TGCGCCAGCGTCCGGGAGACCCAGTACTTC	CASVRETQYF
.	TRBJ2-1	TRBV11-2	TRBD1	TGTGCCAGCAGCGTAGTCCGGGACAGGGGTGAAAGGGGGCAGTTCTTC	CASSVVRDRGERGQFF
.	TRBJ2-7	TRBV7-9	.	TGTGCCAGCAGCTTAAGAGGCGAGCAGTACTTC	CASSLRGEQYF